Listed below are T cell receptor beta chains from one sample, sequenced in a study of response to subunit inactivated influenza vaccine. TCRdb independently ran MiXCR on the RT-PCR reads; one entry per CDR3 protein. Among about 800,000 distinct CDR3 sequences, about 20% were seen once, and the ten largest hold more than 8.5%. Sequencing was performed on PBMCs from blood, taken more than 4 days after vaccination. The receptor set was obtained from a man in his fifties or sixties who received an inactivated influenza vaccine. CDR3s include the opening cysteine and the closing phenylalanine or tryptophan. Each record gives: CDR3 protein, CDR3 DNA, J gene, V gene, D gene, clone size. The D gene is left open where the match is weak. Size is stated for part of the rows, as once, few or many counts, or as a class when the clone is expanded.

cdr3_aa: CASSLETAGNTIYF
cdr3_nt: TGTGCCAGCAGCTTAGAGACAGCTGGAAACACCATATATTTT
j_call: TRBJ1-3
v_call: TRBV7-9
d_call: -
clone_size: few

cdr3_aa: CSVAGLAGDYEQYF
cdr3_nt: TGCAGCGTTGCGGGGCTAGCGGGAGACTACGAGCAGTACTTC
j_call: TRBJ2-7
v_call: TRBV29-1
d_call: TRBD2
clone_size: -

cdr3_aa: CATSDQTLNTGELFF
cdr3_nt: TGTGCCACCAGTGACCAAACCCTGAACACCGGGGAGCTGTTTTTT
j_call: TRBJ2-2
v_call: TRBV24-1
d_call: -
clone_size: many

cdr3_aa: CASSPTDRVEAFF
cdr3_nt: TGTGCCAGCAGCCCAACGGACAGGGTTGAAGCTTTCTTT
j_call: TRBJ1-1
v_call: TRBV7-2
d_call: TRBD1
clone_size: few

cdr3_aa: CASSQDPPLAGYNEQFF
cdr3_nt: TGCGCCAGCAGCCAAGATCCCCCCCTAGCGGGCTACAATGAGCAGTTCTTC
j_call: TRBJ2-1
v_call: TRBV4-3
d_call: TRBD2
clone_size: few

cdr3_aa: CASLRADTQYF
cdr3_nt: TGTGCCAGCTTGAGGGCAGATACGCAGTATTTT
j_call: TRBJ2-3
v_call: TRBV7-9
d_call: -
clone_size: few

cdr3_aa: CASSRGYGLEDTGELFF
cdr3_nt: TGCGCCAGCAGCCGGGGTTATGGGCTTGAGGACACCGGGGAGCTGTTTTTT
j_call: TRBJ2-2
v_call: TRBV5-1
d_call: -
clone_size: few

cdr3_aa: CASSLSPSEERQYF
cdr3_nt: TGTGCCAGCAGCTTGTCTCCCTCCGAGGAGCGGCAGTACTTC
j_call: TRBJ2-7
v_call: TRBV5-5
d_call: -
clone_size: -

cdr3_aa: CSATGTSGHIEQFF
cdr3_nt: TGCAGTGCTACCGGGACTAGCGGACATATTGAGCAGTTCTTC
j_call: TRBJ2-1
v_call: TRBV20-1
d_call: TRBD2
clone_size: -

cdr3_aa: CASTQQGAEFYEQYF
cdr3_nt: TGTGCCAGCACCCAACAGGGGGCTGAGTTCTACGAGCAGTACTTC
j_call: TRBJ2-7
v_call: TRBV6-1
d_call: TRBD1
clone_size: many

cdr3_aa: CASSLLAGTDTQYF
cdr3_nt: TGTGCCAGCAGTTTACTAGCGGGGACAGATACGCAGTATTTT
j_call: TRBJ2-3
v_call: TRBV27
d_call: TRBD2
clone_size: -

cdr3_aa: CASTNRNNYGYTF
cdr3_nt: TGTGCCAGCACCAACAGGAATAACTATGGCTACACCTTC
j_call: TRBJ1-2
v_call: TRBV12-3/TRBV12-4
d_call: -
clone_size: few

cdr3_aa: CASSFDRETQYF
cdr3_nt: TGCGCCAGCAGCTTTGACAGGGAAACGCAGTATTTT
j_call: TRBJ2-3
v_call: TRBV5-1
d_call: TRBD1
clone_size: few

cdr3_aa: CASSGEEGPQETQYF
cdr3_nt: TGTGCCAGCAGCGGGGAGGAGGGCCCCCAAGAGACCCAGTACTTC
j_call: TRBJ2-5
v_call: TRBV5-6
d_call: -
clone_size: many

cdr3_aa: CASSLIPGSYGYTF
cdr3_nt: TGCGCCAGCAGCCTCATTCCCGGTTCCTATGGCTACACCTTC
j_call: TRBJ1-2
v_call: TRBV5-1
d_call: -
clone_size: -

cdr3_aa: CASSSIRQGSNTEAFF
cdr3_nt: TGTGCCAGCAGTTCCATACGACAGGGCTCGAACACTGAAGCTTTCTTT
j_call: TRBJ1-1
v_call: TRBV28
d_call: TRBD1
clone_size: -

cdr3_aa: CASSYYSRTEEQYF
cdr3_nt: TGTGCCAGCAGTTACTATTCTAGGACTGAAGAGCAGTACTTC
j_call: TRBJ2-7
v_call: TRBV6-2/TRBV6-3
d_call: -
clone_size: -

cdr3_aa: CASSPGQGVDEQYF
cdr3_nt: TGCGCCAGCAGCCCGGGACAGGGTGTTGACGAGCAGTACTTC
j_call: TRBJ2-7
v_call: TRBV4-1
d_call: TRBD1
clone_size: -

cdr3_aa: CASSPGLAMETQYF
cdr3_nt: TGCGCCAGCAGCCCGGGACTAGCAATGGAGACCCAGTACTTC
j_call: TRBJ2-5
v_call: TRBV5-1
d_call: TRBD2
clone_size: few

cdr3_aa: CSARGPYGGGGPGETQYF
cdr3_nt: TGCAGTGCTAGAGGACCCTATGGTGGCGGGGGCCCCGGGGAGACCCAGTACTTC
j_call: TRBJ2-5
v_call: TRBV20-1
d_call: -
clone_size: -

cdr3_aa: CASSYSSGGDAQYF
cdr3_nt: TGTGCCAGCAGTTACTCCTCTGGCGGGGATGCGCAGTATTTT
j_call: TRBJ2-3
v_call: TRBV6-5
d_call: -
clone_size: -

cdr3_aa: CAISDRGGQERHEQYF
cdr3_nt: TGTGCCATCAGTGACAGAGGGGGTCAGGAGAGGCACGAGCAGTACTTC
j_call: TRBJ2-7
v_call: TRBV10-3
d_call: -
clone_size: -

cdr3_aa: CSARWGGYTF
cdr3_nt: TGCAGTGCTAGGTGGGGCGGCTACACCTTC
j_call: TRBJ1-2
v_call: TRBV20-1
d_call: -
clone_size: once

cdr3_aa: CASSTARTLRGENEQFF
cdr3_nt: TGCGCCAGCAGCACCGCAAGGACCTTACGGGGGGAAAATGAGCAGTTCTTC
j_call: TRBJ2-1
v_call: TRBV5-1
d_call: TRBD2
clone_size: many

cdr3_aa: CSARARLAGDTQYF
cdr3_nt: TGCAGTGCTAGAGCCAGACTAGCGGGAGATACGCAGTATTTT
j_call: TRBJ2-3
v_call: TRBV20-1
d_call: TRBD2
clone_size: few

cdr3_aa: CSGRQGTGELFF
cdr3_nt: TGCAGCGGACGACAGGGGACCGGGGAGCTGTTTTTT
j_call: TRBJ2-2
v_call: TRBV29-1
d_call: TRBD1
clone_size: few

cdr3_aa: CSAIQGVYGYTF
cdr3_nt: TGCAGTGCTATACAGGGAGTCTATGGCTACACCTTC
j_call: TRBJ1-2
v_call: TRBV20-1
d_call: -
clone_size: few

cdr3_aa: CASSLNQGYEQFF
cdr3_nt: TGTGCCAGCAGTTTAAACCAGGGGTATGAGCAGTTCTTC
j_call: TRBJ2-1
v_call: TRBV12-3/TRBV12-4
d_call: -
clone_size: few

cdr3_aa: CASSPDTYQETQYF
cdr3_nt: TGTGCCAGCAGTCCGGACACGTACCAAGAGACCCAGTACTTC
j_call: TRBJ2-5
v_call: TRBV12-3/TRBV12-4
d_call: -
clone_size: -

cdr3_aa: CASSHRKGQETYEQYF
cdr3_nt: TGCGCCAGCAGCCACCGAAAAGGACAGGAAACCTACGAGCAGTACTTC
j_call: TRBJ2-7
v_call: TRBV4-1
d_call: TRBD1
clone_size: -

cdr3_aa: CASSYTGGGTGELFF
cdr3_nt: TGCGCCAGCAGCTATACAGGGGGCGGCACCGGGGAGCTGTTTTTT
j_call: TRBJ2-2
v_call: TRBV5-1
d_call: TRBD1
clone_size: few

cdr3_aa: CASSSEAHYGYTF
cdr3_nt: TGCGCCAGCAGCTCGGAGGCTCACTATGGCTACACCTTC
j_call: TRBJ1-2
v_call: TRBV5-1
d_call: -
clone_size: -

cdr3_aa: CSARGLGTEAFF
cdr3_nt: TGCAGTGCCAGGGGGCTAGGCACTGAAGCTTTCTTT
j_call: TRBJ1-1
v_call: TRBV20-1
d_call: TRBD1
clone_size: -

cdr3_aa: CASSRRGQAGRETQYF
cdr3_nt: TGTGCCAGCAGTAGACGCGGACAGGCCGGCAGGGAGACCCAGTACTTC
j_call: TRBJ2-5
v_call: TRBV12-3/TRBV12-4
d_call: TRBD1
clone_size: -

cdr3_aa: CASSQGRDLEFF
cdr3_nt: TGTGCCAGCAGCCAAGGGCGGGACTTGGAGTTCTTC
j_call: TRBJ2-1
v_call: TRBV3-1
d_call: -
clone_size: few

cdr3_aa: CSARGEEGDFYEQYF
cdr3_nt: TGCAGTGCTAGAGGGGAGGAGGGGGACTTTTACGAGCAGTACTTC
j_call: TRBJ2-7
v_call: TRBV20-1
d_call: -
clone_size: -

cdr3_aa: CASVRSGQETQYF
cdr3_nt: TGTGCCAGCGTGAGGTCCGGACAAGAGACCCAGTACTTC
j_call: TRBJ2-5
v_call: TRBV12-3/TRBV12-4
d_call: -
clone_size: -

cdr3_aa: CSARKLAGGHYEQYF
cdr3_nt: TGCAGTGCTAGAAAACTAGCGGGAGGACACTACGAGCAGTACTTC
j_call: TRBJ2-7
v_call: TRBV20-1
d_call: TRBD2
clone_size: -